Presented here are 7 T cell receptor beta chains from one specimen sequenced in a study of glioma-infiltrating T cells after dendritic cell vaccination. Only in-frame clones appear in the TCRdb table, and some are missing; sequencing was by immunoSEQ multiplex PCR. The sample shows under 100,000 clones, roughly 90% of them seen only once. Here the sequenced sample was blood, taken before dendritic cell vaccination. The receptors here all came from a human donor with glioblastoma.

This chain connects TRBV6-5 to TRBJ2-7, with TRBD2 as a possible D gene (5 bases). V lost 8 bases, J lost 7 bases, and 15 bases lay in between. The CDR3 contains 12 residues. Germline lookup yields CDR1 MNHEY and CDR2 SVGAGI. This chain's CDR3 is CASGTQRGEQYF. The DNA of the CDR3 is TGTGCCAGCGGCACCCAACGAGGGGAGCAGTACTTC.

V and J are TRBV6-6 and TRBJ1-1, with D unclear. Germline V gene data show CDR1 as MNHNY and CDR2 as SVGAGI (reference sequence). The CDR3 covers 14 residues. Trimming cost V 8 bases and J 3 bases, with 16 bases left between them. CDR3 sequence: CASQPGVIDTEAFF. CDR3 DNA sequence: TGTGCCAGCCAGCCCGGGGTGATAGACACTGAAGCTTTCTTT.

This clone showed up just a few times. This sequence joins TRBV6-5 and TRBJ1-5; 7 bases agree with TRBD1. The length of the CDR3 is 14 residues. Trimming cost V 2 bases and J 9 bases; bases outside gene matches: 7. Germline CDR1 and CDR2: MNHEY and SVGAGI. The CDR3 sequence: CASSYNRDSGPQHF. In nucleotides, the CDR3 is TGTGCCAGCAGTTACAACCGGGACAGTGGGCCCCAGCATTTT.

The J gene is TRBJ2-5, the V gene TRBV7-9; 7 bases are a match to TRBD2. The CDR3 runs to 15 residues. Germline loops: CDR1 SEHNR, CDR2 FQNEAQ (reference sequence). The V segment lost 3 bases and the J segment 4 bases; nucleotides outside the gene matches: 8. In DNA, the CDR3 is TGTGCCAGCAGCTTGTCCGGGAGGCAGGGAGAGACCCAGTACTTC. Translation gives CASSLSGRQGETQYF.

The chain carries TRBV4-1 and TRBJ1-5; 8 bases fit TRBD1. The V gene's germline CDR1 is MGHRA and CDR2 YSYEKL. V gave up 1 base and J gave up 5 bases; unmatched junction bases: 10. The CDR3 contains 17 residues. CDR3 amino acids: CASSQGIGTGVDQPQHF. Written as DNA, the CDR3 is TGCGCCAGCAGCCAAGGAATCGGGACAGGAGTCGATCAGCCCCAGCATTTT.

The rearrangement uses TRBV2 and TRBJ2-1; the D gene is possibly TRBD2 (6 bases). The CDR3 loop spans 15 amino acids. V lost 6 bases to trimming and J lost 10 bases, with 22 bases between them. CDR1 and CDR2 from the germline V gene are SNHLY and FYNNEI. CDR3 sequence: CASSAKFTSIDEQFF. The CDR3, as DNA: TGTGCCAGCAGCGCCAAGTTTACTAGCATAGACGAGCAGTTCTTC.

V gene TRBV29-1 combines with J gene TRBJ2-1, with D possibly TRBD2 on 6 matching bases. The CDR3 is 14 residues long. V lost 8 bases and J lost 0, with 14 bases in between. CDR1 is SQVTM, CDR2 ANQGSEA, per germline. The CDR3 here is CSMRDRSSYNEQFF. The CDR3 coding sequence is TGCAGCATGCGGGACCGGAGCTCCTACAATGAGCAGTTCTTC.